This T cell receptor (beta chain) appears in the sequencing data of a study of blood T cell repertoires in COVID-19 (dated by TCRdb to the early 2020s). Describing the broader study: Samples covering the acute and convalescent phases of COVID-19 were provided by collaborators in the United States, Italy and Spain. The sample metadata nearly always contained a de-identified subject ID, COVID-19 status, age in years and sex. The material from the prospective study consisted of cDNA or gDNA derived from T cells, B-cell-depleted T cells, or PBMCs. Deeply sampled blood TCRbeta repertoires from subjects exposed to, actively infected with, or recovered from COVID-19 were included in the dataset. HLA class I and class II types, where available, came from metadata supplied by the sample provider rather than from assay-based typing. Samples were obtained from the ongoing ImmuneRACE study (first 160 participants) and from 1,254 subjects provided by 6 global collaborators. A freely available public database, intended as a resource for researchers studying the immune response to SARS-CoV-2, is where the repertoires were released.

TCRbeta CDR3 regions were amplified from genomic DNA using the immunoSEQ Assay, a bias-controlled multiplex PCR. The authors processed their data as follows. Nucleated cell counts per sample were estimated from amplification of reference gene primers within the assay. Sequence reads were collapsed and filtered to measure the absolute abundance of every unique TCRbeta CDR3 rearrangement. Productive Simpson clonality was computed per sample as the square root of Simpson's diversity index over productive rearrangements. TCRdb obtained this table from immuneACCESS and retained in-frame rearrangements with V and J assigned. These tables miss some clones; where compared with another copy, unresolved V genes account for less than half of the shortfall, and the remainder is unexplained. V, J and clone size derive from that table, while D and trimming were established from the DNA sequence. The sample table contains 150,000 to 200,000 clones; only one count was recorded for 65% to 85% of them. Of the sample, about 10% is held by the ten largest clones.

From the germline V gene, CDR1 is SGDLS and CDR2 is YYNGEE. The CDR3 measures 16 amino acids from cysteine to phenylalanine. The sequence is cut down to CDR3 DNA, 48 bases in frame from base 1. V has 0 bases trimmed and J has 7 bases trimmed; junction bases matching no gene number 8. Findings and caveats that apply to the study as a whole: The amount of clinical and demographic metadata varied by source and participant and was provided uncurated.

As for this clone: Its antigen remains unidentified. No quality values exist for individual bases; no much larger clone is one base distant.

Collaborating institutions collected whole blood in K2EDTA tubes following their own protocols. Collaborator samples were shipped for TCRbeta analysis as frozen whole blood, isolated PBMCs, or DNA extracted from either sample type. The receptor's source is a man between 60 and 70 years old with active or convalescent COVID-19. The sequenced material came from peripheral blood. The rearranged segments are TRBV9 and TRBJ2-2, and TRBD1 aligns with 8 junction nucleotides. CDR3 reads: CASSVVPGGMVGELFF. The bases read TGTGCCAGCAGCGTAGTTCCAGGGGGCATGGTCGGGGAGCTGTTTTTT.